These T cell receptor beta chains were read from a single sample in a study of blood T cell repertoires in COVID-19. Libraries were prepared by immunoSEQ multiplex PCR; TCRdb keeps only in-frame clonotypes and omits some of them. The data contain 200,000 or so clones, about 82% of them singletons. The sample was peripheral blood. The receptors originated from a man aged 60-69 years with COVID-19, enrolled during active disease. CDR3s include the opening cysteine and the closing phenylalanine or tryptophan. Fields, in order: D gene, V gene, J gene, clone size, CDR3 protein, CDR3 DNA. D genes are given only for firm matches. The size entry is marked missing in some rows and otherwise reads once, few, many or a size class.

TRBD1	TRBV9	TRBJ1-6	.	CASSVTDARGSPLHF	TGTGCCAGCAGCGTGACAGATGCCAGGGGGTCACCCCTCCACTTT
.	TRBV15	TRBJ2-3	once	CATSRDRAGTDTQYF	TGTGCCACCAGCAGAGACAGGGCTGGCACAGATACGCAGTATTTT
TRBD1	TRBV6-5	TRBJ2-7	.	CASSYLSGDRYDEQYF	TGTGCCAGCAGCTACCTCTCGGGGGACAGGTATGACGAGCAGTACTTC
TRBD1	TRBV24-1	TRBJ2-2	.	CATGRTGDTGELFF	TGTGCCACCGGTAGAACAGGGGACACCGGGGAGCTGTTTTTT
.	TRBV6-2/TRBV6-3	TRBJ1-2	.	CASSYRSGYGYTF	TGTGCCAGCAGTTACCGTTCGGGGTATGGCTACACCTTC
.	TRBV5-4	TRBJ2-7	.	CASSLEGGAYEQYF	TGTGCCAGCAGCTTGGAGGGAGGCGCCTACGAGCAGTACTTC
TRBD1	TRBV6-2/TRBV6-3	TRBJ1-1	few	CASSSFSRGVGEAFF	TGTGCCAGCAGTTCCTTCTCCAGGGGGGTTGGTGAAGCTTTCTTT
.	TRBV6-1	TRBJ1-2	.	CASSEGNSNYGYTF	TGTGCCAGCAGTGAAGGGAACAGTAACTATGGCTACACCTTC
.	TRBV9	TRBJ1-1	.	CASSVAGGANTEAFF	TGTGCCAGCAGCGTAGCCGGAGGGGCGAACACTGAAGCTTTCTTT
.	TRBV6-5	TRBJ1-1	.	CASSRAPGETEAFF	TGTGCCAGCTCCCGGGCCCCGGGGGAAACTGAAGCTTTCTTT
.	TRBV6-6	TRBJ1-3	.	CASSFGGEGNTIYF	TGTGCCAGCAGTTTCGGAGGGGAGGGAAACACCATATATTTT
.	TRBV4-1	TRBJ2-3	few	CASSQVNLISTDTQYF	TGCGCCAGCAGCCAAGTGAACTTAATTAGCACAGATACGCAGTATTTT
.	TRBV6-2/TRBV6-3	TRBJ1-1	once	CASSFGTGNTEAFF	TGTGCCAGCAGTTTCGGCACGGGGAACACTGAAGCTTTCTTT
TRBD1	TRBV19	TRBJ2-3	.	CASSTGRPGTGGDTQYF	TGTGCCAGTAGTACGGGACGTCCCGGGACAGGGGGCGATACGCAGTATTTT
TRBD1	TRBV6-6	TRBJ1-5	.	CASSDRARSNQPQHF	TGTGCCAGCAGTGACAGGGCCCGTAGCAATCAGCCCCAGCATTTT
TRBD1	TRBV10-2	TRBJ1-2	.	CASSESSWDRGQGYTF	TGCGCCAGCAGTGAGTCTTCTTGGGACAGGGGGCAAGGCTACACCTTC
TRBD1	TRBV6-1	TRBJ2-1	.	CASSEAMGQGVNEQFF	TGTGCCAGCAGTGAAGCGATGGGACAGGGCGTTAATGAGCAGTTCTTC
.	TRBV5-1	TRBJ2-3	.	CASSLDSSGWGTDTQYF	TGCGCCAGCAGCTTGGACTCCTCGGGGTGGGGAACAGATACGCAGTATTTT
TRBD1	TRBV7-9	TRBJ2-7	.	CASSVDRDYEQYF	TGTGCCAGCAGCGTAGACAGGGACTACGAGCAGTACTTC
.	TRBV6-1	TRBJ1-6	.	CASSEAAGFNSPLHF	TGTGCCAGCAGTGAAGCCGCGGGATTTAATTCACCCCTCCACTTT
TRBD1	TRBV4-1	TRBJ2-1	.	CASSLGQGNNEQFF	TGCGCCAGCAGCCTTGGACAGGGGAACAATGAGCAGTTCTTC
TRBD1	TRBV2	TRBJ1-4	.	CASRVQGVNEKLFF	TGTGCCAGCAGAGTACAGGGGGTTAATGAAAAACTGTTTTTT
.	TRBV30	TRBJ1-2	.	CAWSQGHGYTF	TGTGCCTGGAGCCAGGGGCATGGCTACACCTTC
.	TRBV28	TRBJ1-4	once	CASSLRSPTNEKLFF	TGTGCCAGCAGTTTGCGGTCACCAACTAATGAAAAACTGTTTTTT
.	TRBV13	TRBJ2-2	once	CASRDPGWGTGELFF	TGTGCCAGCAGGGACCCAGGGTGGGGCACCGGGGAGCTGTTTTTT
.	TRBV5-6	TRBJ2-7	.	CASSLDVQGYYEQYF	TGTGCCAGCAGCTTGGATGTTCAGGGGTACTACGAGCAGTACTTC
.	TRBV6-1	TRBJ1-1	.	CASSEFSPEAFF	TGTGCCAGCAGTGAATTTAGCCCTGAAGCTTTCTTT